Below, one T cell receptor beta chain is given with its context. Its antigen remains unknown. These data originate in a study of T cell responses to AZD1222 COVID-19 vaccine. Regarding the study as a whole: Unmutated variant regions are reportedly the target of nearly half of TCRs that are spike-specific. Regions 160-218 and 743-854 held dominance among vaccine-associated CD4 TCRs, which spanned spike. Mostly white British, mostly female donors; authors suggested clonal diversity may be underestimated.

The protocol was immunoSEQ multiplex PCR, while the TCRdb copy is restricted to in-frame clones and leaves out a portion. The table records 95,000 to 150,000 clones, approximately 90% of them present only once. CDR1 LGHDT and CDR2 YNNKEL come from the germline V gene (reference sequence). Trimming removed 3 bases from V and 4 bases from J; junction bases left unmatched: 8. The CDR3 is 16 residues long. This TCR came from an adult in good health. The chain carries TRBV3-1 (or the pseudogene TRBV3-2) and TRBJ2-1, with TRBD1 matching over 8 bases. The source was peripheral blood, collected on day 0 of AZD1222 vaccination. CDR3 loop: CASSQGTGLGYNEQFF. For the CDR3, the DNA is TGTGCCAGCAGCCAGGGGACAGGTCTCGGGTACAATGAGCAGTTCTTC.